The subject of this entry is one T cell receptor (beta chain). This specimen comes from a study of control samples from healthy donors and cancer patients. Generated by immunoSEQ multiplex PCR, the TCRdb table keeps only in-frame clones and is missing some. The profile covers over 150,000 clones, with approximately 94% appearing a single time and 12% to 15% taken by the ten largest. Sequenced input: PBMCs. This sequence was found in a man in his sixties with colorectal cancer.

CDR3 region: CASSTTTGGGYEQYF. The CDR3 DNA is TGTGCCAGTAGTACGACGACAGGGGGTGGGTACGAGCAGTACTTC. The rearrangement links TRBV19 to TRBJ2-7, with 9 nucleotides matching TRBD1. J was trimmed by 4 bases and V by 4 bases; bases with no gene match: 8. The CDR3 is made up of 15 amino acids. Germline values: CDR1 LNHDA, CDR2 SQIVND (reference sequence).